This entry features one T cell receptor beta chain sequence. Its target is not known. The source of the sample is a study of post-analysis software for immune sequencing data. At the level of the study: Patients had relapsing-remitting, secondary progressive or progressive-relapsing multiple sclerosis; some lacked subtype. Study-wide results and limits: Controls had lower frequencies than patients of four or five TRBV segments, which included TRBV5-6, TRBV5-1 and TRBV20-1. F measure grouped same-batch samples tightly together. Controls showed significantly higher normalized Chao1 diversity than did multiple sclerosis patients.

cDNA libraries for TCR beta contained unique molecular identifiers. T cells numbering roughly 0.9 to 10 million yielded cDNA molecules that totaled some 500,000. TCRdb passed the PCR reads through MiXCR, listing each CDR3 protein once. Of roughly 400,000 distinct CDR3 sequences detected, 30% to 45% appear once; the ten largest clones hold 7.5% to 8.5%. Germline V gene lookup returns CDR1 MDHEN and CDR2 SYDVKM. The CDR3 loop spans 14 amino acids. V lost 5 bases and J lost 3; bases outside the gene matches: 3. Sequencing was done on a sample of blood. The rearrangement joins TRBV28 to TRBJ2-3; TRBD2 matches at 9 bases. The receptor was derived from a girl aged 2 to 10 with multiple sclerosis. The CDR3 DNA sequence: TGTGCCAGCAGTCACACTAGCGGGACAGATACGCAGTATTTT. This gives the protein CASSHTSGTDTQYF.